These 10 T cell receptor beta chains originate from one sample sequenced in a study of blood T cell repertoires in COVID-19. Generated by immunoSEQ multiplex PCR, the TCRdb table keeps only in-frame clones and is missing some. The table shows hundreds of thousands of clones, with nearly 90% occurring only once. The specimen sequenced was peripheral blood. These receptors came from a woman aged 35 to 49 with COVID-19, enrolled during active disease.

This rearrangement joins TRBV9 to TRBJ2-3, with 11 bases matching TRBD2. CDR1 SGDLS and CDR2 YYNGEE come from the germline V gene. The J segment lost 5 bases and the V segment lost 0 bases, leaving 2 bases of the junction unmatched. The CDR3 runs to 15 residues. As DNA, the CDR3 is TGTGCCAGCAGCGTAGACCTAGCGGGAGGAGATACGCAGTATTTT. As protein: CASSVDLAGGDTQYF. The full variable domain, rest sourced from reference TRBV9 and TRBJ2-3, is DSGVTQTPKHLITATGQRVTLRCSPRSGDLSVYWYQQSLDQGLQFLIQYYNGEERAKGNILERFSAQQFPDLHSELNLSSLELGDSALYFCASSVDLAGGDTQYFGPGTRLTVL.

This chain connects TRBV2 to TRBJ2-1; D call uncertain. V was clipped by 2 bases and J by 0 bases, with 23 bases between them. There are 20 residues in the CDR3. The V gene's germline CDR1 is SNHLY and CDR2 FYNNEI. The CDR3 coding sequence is TGTGCCAGCAGTGAATTCGAAAATTTCGTGCTACGCGACTCCTACAATGAGCAGTTCTTC. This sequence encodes CASSEFENFVLRDSYNEQFF.

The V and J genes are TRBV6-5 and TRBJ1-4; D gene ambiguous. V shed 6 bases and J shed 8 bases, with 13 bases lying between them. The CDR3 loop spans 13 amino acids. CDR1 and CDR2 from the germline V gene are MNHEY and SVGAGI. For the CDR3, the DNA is TGTGCCAGCAGCCCCCGAGAGTCCGAAAAACTGTTTTTT. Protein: CASSPRESEKLFF.

This CDR3 is CASSLGRLSNYGYTF. CDR3 DNA: TGTGCCAGCAGTTTAGGCAGACTCTCTAACTATGGCTACACCTTC. The chain is built from TRBV28 and TRBJ1-2; D remains unclear. Germline CDR1 is MDHEN and CDR2 is SYDVKM. This CDR3 spans 15 amino acids. Deletions cut 2 bases from V and 0 bases from J, with 10 bases between.

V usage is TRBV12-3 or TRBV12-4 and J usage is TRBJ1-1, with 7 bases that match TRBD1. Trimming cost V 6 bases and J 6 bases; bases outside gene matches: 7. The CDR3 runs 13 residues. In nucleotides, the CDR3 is TGTGCCAGCAGCCGCCGACAGGGCGCTGAAGCTTTCTTT. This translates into CASSRRQGAEAFF.

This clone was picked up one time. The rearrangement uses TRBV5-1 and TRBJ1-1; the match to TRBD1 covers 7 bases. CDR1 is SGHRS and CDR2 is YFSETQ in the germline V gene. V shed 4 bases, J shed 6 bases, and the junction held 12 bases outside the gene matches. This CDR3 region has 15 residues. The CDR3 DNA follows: TGCGCCAGCAGCATTGGGCCCCAGGGGGTGGCTGAAGCTTTCTTT. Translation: CASSIGPQGVAEAFF.

The DNA of the CDR3 is TGTGCCAGCAGCTTAGGTCCAGGTCTCAATTACGAGCAGTACTTC. Translation gives CASSLGPGLNYEQYF. The genes are TRBV7-6 and TRBJ2-7, with D unclear. The germline V gene has CDR1 SGHVS and CDR2 FNYEAQ. The germline V and J ends were trimmed by 1 base and 4 bases, with 14 bases remaining between them. This CDR3 has 15 amino acids.

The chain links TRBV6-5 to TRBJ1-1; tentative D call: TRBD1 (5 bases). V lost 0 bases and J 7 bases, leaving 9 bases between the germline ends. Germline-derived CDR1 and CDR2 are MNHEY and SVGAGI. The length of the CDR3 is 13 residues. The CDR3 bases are TGTGCCAGCAGTTACTCTGGTAGGGGTGAAGCTTTCTTT. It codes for CASSYSGRGEAFF.

CDR3 nucleotides: TGTGCCAGCAGCTCCTGGGCCACGAACACCGGGGAGCTGTTTTTT. As protein: CASSSWATNTGELFF. The chain recombines TRBV7-3 with TRBJ2-2; D is uncertain. The CDR3 loop spans 15 amino acids. Per the germline V gene, CDR1 is SGHTA and CDR2 is FQGTGA. V was trimmed by 4 bases and J by 0 bases, leaving 9 bases between them.

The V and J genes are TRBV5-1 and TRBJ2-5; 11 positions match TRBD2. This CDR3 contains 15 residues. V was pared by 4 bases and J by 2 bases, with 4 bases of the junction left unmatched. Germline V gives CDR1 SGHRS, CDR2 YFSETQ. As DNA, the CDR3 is TGCGCCAGCAGCGTAGCGGGAGGGGGTCAAGAGACCCAGTACTTC. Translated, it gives CASSVAGGGQETQYF. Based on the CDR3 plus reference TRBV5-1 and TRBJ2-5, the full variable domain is KAGVTQTPRYLIKTRGQQVTLSCSPISGHRSVSWYQQTPGQGLQFLFEYFSETQRNKGNFPGRFSGRQFSNSRSEMNVSTLELGDSALYLCASSVAGGGQETQYFGPGTRLLVL.